These 26 T cell receptor beta chains share one sample of origin, sequenced in a study of response to subunit inactivated influenza vaccine. TCRdb passed the RT-PCR reads through MiXCR, listing each CDR3 protein once. The sample includes hundreds of thousands of distinct CDR3 sequences, 7.6% seen only once; the top ten take around 13%. Sample: PBMCs from blood, taken roughly 24 months after vaccination. The receptor source for this set is a man between 50 and 70 years old who received an inactivated influenza vaccine.

This clonotype occurred many times. The rearrangement links TRBV4-1 to TRBJ1-1; D ambiguous. Between the trimmed V and J ends, which lost 4 bases and 0 bases, there was a span of 15 bases. This CDR3 has 16 amino acids. Germline assignment: CDR1 MGHRA and CDR2 YSYEKL. CDR3 DNA: TGCGCCAGCAGCCGTTTGGCACCGACCATGAACACTGAAGCTTTCTTT. Protein sequence: CASSRLAPTMNTEAFF.

V and J are TRBV20-1 and TRBJ1-4, with D possibly TRBD1 on 5 matching bases. V lost 5 bases and J lost 10, with 17 bases in between. Germline V gene lookup returns CDR1 DFQATT and CDR2 SNEGSKA (reference sequence). The CDR3 runs to 13 residues. The CDR3 sequence is CSAGGATSGKLFF. CDR3 in DNA: TGCAGTGCTGGTGGGGCCACCTCGGGAAAACTGTTTTTT.

The V and J genes are TRBV7-6 and TRBJ2-7, with 8 bases matching TRBD1. CDR3 length equals 15 residues. Germline CDR1 reads SGHVS; CDR2 reads FNYEAQ. V lost 5 bases and J lost 3; bases outside the gene matches: 9. CDR3 nucleotide sequence: TGTGCCAGCAGCCTAGTCCCGGACAGGGACTACGAGCAGTACTTC. Translated: CASSLVPDRDYEQYF.

CDR3 nucleotide sequence: TGCAGTGCTAGTAGCGGGGGGGGAGGCTACAATGAGCAGTTCTTC. It yields the protein CSASSGGGGYNEQFF. The chain has TRBV20-1 and TRBJ2-1, with 11 nucleotides matching TRBD2. The junction had 4 bases not matched to a gene; V was cut back by 3 bases and J by 3 bases. Germline assignment: CDR1 DFQATT and CDR2 SNEGSKA (reference sequence). The CDR3 has 15 amino acids.

This clonotype was observed a handful of times. This rearrangement joins TRBV19 to TRBJ2-2; 10 positions agree with TRBD1. Per the germline V gene, CDR1 is LNHDA and CDR2 is SQIVND (reference sequence). J gave up 5 bases and V 7 bases, and 7 bases lay outside the gene matches. CDR3 length equals 15 residues. CDR3 in DNA: TGTGCCAGTATTCGGACAGGGGGTAGAACCGGGGAGCTGTTTTTT. Amino acids: CASIRTGGRTGELFF.

The table lists this clonotype with a count of one. The V and J genes are TRBV20-1 and TRBJ1-5; tentatively, D is TRBD1 (5 bases). The CDR3 extends over 12 amino acids. V was clipped by 4 bases and J by 4 bases, with 8 bases between them. CDR1 and CDR2 from the germline V gene are DFQATT and SNEGSKA (reference sequence). As DNA, the CDR3 is TGCAGTGCTAAAGACAGAAATCAGCCCCAGCATTTT. Amino acids: CSAKDRNQPQHF.

The rearrangement uses TRBV20-1 and TRBJ2-3, with a possible D match to TRBD1 (5 bases). This CDR3 comprises 15 residues. Trimming pared 5 bases from V and 2 bases from J, leaving 17 bases between. Germline CDR1 and CDR2: DFQATT and SNEGSKA (reference sequence). CDR3 protein: CSAPYLPGSTDTQYF. The CDR3 nucleotides are TGCAGTGCTCCTTACCTACCAGGGTCCACAGATACGCAGTATTTT.

This clonotype appeared a few times. The gene calls are TRBV10-3 and TRBJ1-1; weak D call: TRBD1 (5 bases). CDR1 and CDR2 (germline): ENHRY, SYGVKD. The CDR3 consists of 13 residues. V lost 4 bases and J 1 base, leaving 7 bases between the germline ends. CDR3 protein: CAISAGTNTEAFF. CDR3 DNA sequence: TGTGCCATCAGTGCCGGGACGAACACTGAAGCTTTCTTT.

DNA of the CDR3: TGTGCCAGCAGTTACTCGACATCCCCCAGGGGCGATGGCTACACCTTC. This translates into CASSYSTSPRGDGYTF. V and J are TRBV6-5 and TRBJ1-2, with D possibly matching TRBD1 (6 bases). Germline CDR1 reads MNHEY; CDR2 reads SVGAGI. The CDR3 spans 16 residues. With 0 bases removed from V and 6 bases from J, the gap between germline ends came to 17 bases.

The count of this clonotype is one. One end of the junction fails to match germline, which may point to a read error. This chain uses TRBV27 with TRBJ2-5; weak D call: TRBD1 (5 bases). The CDR3 sequence is 15 residues long. Germline V lookup: CDR1 MNHEY, CDR2 SMNVEV (reference sequence). The CDR3 sequence is CGSSGPQGGEETQYF. The CDR3 nucleotides read TGTGGCAGCAGTGGGCCTCAGGGTGGGGAAGAGACCCAGTACTTC.

The chain couples TRBV4-2 to TRBJ2-1; D gene ambiguous. Deletions cut 1 base from V and 5 bases from J, with 15 bases between. This CDR3 comprises 16 residues. Germline CDR1 reads LGHNA; CDR2 reads YNFKEQ. The CDR3 DNA reads TGTGCCAGCAGCCAAGGAGTCAGTAGCCCCCACAATGAGCAGTTCTTC. Amino acid sequence: CASSQGVSSPHNEQFF.

This clonotype has only a few counts. V usage is TRBV29-1 and J usage is TRBJ2-5, with TRBD1 identical over 9 bases. CDR1 and CDR2 from the germline V gene are SQVTM and ANQGSEA. V gave up 5 bases and J gave up 10 bases; unmatched junction bases: 5. The CDR3 extends over 11 amino acids. This CDR3 is CSVFTGGDQYF. The CDR3 region has the DNA TGCAGCGTTTTTACAGGGGGCGACCAGTACTTC.

The chain has TRBV24-1 and TRBJ2-3; tentative D call: TRBD2 (6 bases). V gave up 0 bases and J gave up 2 bases, with 8 bases separating them. CDR1 is KGHDR, CDR2 SFDVKD, per germline. This CDR3 comprises 15 residues. CDR3 nucleotide sequence: TGTGCCACCAGTGATTTGGCGGGGCCCACAGATACGCAGTATTTT. Protein product: CATSDLAGPTDTQYF.

This clonotype was observed many times. The chain is built from TRBV27 and TRBJ2-3; 7 bases align to TRBD2. This CDR3 comprises 15 residues. Germline V gene sequence: CDR1 MNHEY, CDR2 SMNVEV (reference sequence). J lost 1 base, V lost 7 bases, and 8 bases had no gene match. CDR3: CASTPSTSGTDTQYF. CDR3 nucleotide sequence: TGTGCCAGCACCCCTTCAACTAGCGGCACAGATACGCAGTATTTT.

This clonotype has a count of ten or more. This sequence joins TRBV10-3 and TRBJ2-3, with D uncertain. This CDR3 region has 14 residues. The germline gives CDR1 ENHRY, CDR2 SYGVKD. V lost 3 bases to trimming and J lost 3 bases, with 10 bases between them. This CDR3 reads CAISEISLTDTQYF. The CDR3 nucleotides are TGTGCCATCAGTGAAATTAGCTTAACAGATACGCAGTATTTT.

In this sample, this clonotype turned up many times. This sequence joins TRBV18 and TRBJ1-4; the match to TRBD1 covers 8 bases. The CDR3 extends over 15 amino acids. V lost 4 bases, J lost 5 bases, and 6 bases stayed unmatched. Looked up from germline, CDR1 is KGHSH and CDR2 is LQKENI. The CDR3 sequence: CASSLGQGGNEKLFF. The CDR3 nucleotides read TGTGCCAGCTCACTCGGACAGGGCGGGAATGAAAAACTGTTTTTT.

The chain is built from TRBV29-1 and TRBJ2-7; no clear D. The CDR3 has 11 amino acids. Germline V gene data show CDR1 as SQVTM and CDR2 as ANQGSEA. Trimming pared 4 bases from V and 6 bases from J, leaving 10 bases between. CDR3 nucleotides: TGCAGCGTTGGCTATAGAGGCGAGCAGTACTTC. Its translation is CSVGYRGEQYF.

This clonotype appeared a few times. The rearrangement links TRBV6-1 to TRBJ2-1; TRBD1 is a possible D gene (6 bases). The CDR3 has 14 residues. V lost 6 bases, J lost 7 bases, and 16 bases lay in between. CDR1 and CDR2 from the germline V gene are MNHNS and SASEGT. The CDR3 protein is CASSLDSHRNEQFF. The CDR3 nucleotides are TGTGCCAGCAGCCTGGACAGCCACCGAAATGAGCAGTTCTTC.

In this sample, this clonotype turned up many times. V usage is TRBV2 and J usage is TRBJ2-1; 10 nucleotides line up with TRBD2. Germline values: CDR1 SNHLY, CDR2 FYNNEI. The V gene end was trimmed by 8 bases and the J gene end by 5 bases; junction bases not matched to a gene: 12. This CDR3 comprises 16 residues. CDR3 coding DNA: TGTGCCAGCGCCGTGGGTCTAGCGGGAGCGAACAATGAGCAGTTCTTC. Amino acids: CASAVGLAGANNEQFF.

This clonotype was observed at least ten times. This chain joins TRBV29-1 and TRBJ2-1; no definite D call. The CDR3 contains 12 residues. The germline gives CDR1 SQVTM, CDR2 ANQGSEA. Trimming left V 5 bases short and J 0 bases short, with 5 bases between. The CDR3 is CSVTSSYNEQFF. The CDR3 DNA sequence: TGCAGCGTTACGAGCTCCTACAATGAGCAGTTCTTC.

The V and J genes are TRBV20-1 and TRBJ2-5, with 7 bases lining up with TRBD1. Losses at the gene ends were 3 bases for V and 1 base for J; bases not matched to a gene: 5. The CDR3 has 14 amino acids. Germline V gives CDR1 DFQATT, CDR2 SNEGSKA (reference sequence). The CDR3 sequence is CSASSGTVQETQYF. The DNA for the CDR3 is TGCAGTGCTAGTTCTGGGACAGTCCAAGAGACCCAGTACTTC.

This clonotype was seen repeatedly, ten times or more. The chain combines TRBV2 with TRBJ1-6, with 8 bases identical to TRBD1. The V gene's germline CDR1 is SNHLY and CDR2 FYNNEI. The J segment lost 7 bases and the V segment lost 7 bases, leaving 6 bases of the junction unmatched. The CDR3 runs 14 residues. The CDR3 region is CASKLDRANSPLHF. CDR3 nucleotide sequence: TGTGCCAGCAAGCTGGACAGGGCCAATTCACCCCTCCACTTT.

This clonotype has just a few counts. The chain links TRBV5-1 to TRBJ2-1; 8 nucleotides match TRBD2. CDR1 and CDR2 from the germline V gene are SGHRS and YFSETQ. The CDR3 has 18 residues. V was pared by 3 bases and J by 0 bases, with 11 bases of the junction left unmatched. The chain's CDR3 is CASSSITTSGRSYNEQFF. In nucleotides, the CDR3 is TGCGCCAGCAGCTCTATAACTACTAGCGGACGCTCCTACAATGAGCAGTTCTTC.

In this sample, this clonotype turned up many times. The chain links TRBV20-1 to TRBJ1-4; D gene ambiguous. CDR1 is DFQATT and CDR2 is SNEGSKA in the germline V gene (reference sequence). This CDR3 has 11 amino acids. Trimming took off 7 bases at V and 5 bases at J, with 8 bases between the two ends. In DNA, the CDR3 is TGCAGTGGGTCCGAGAATGAAAAACTGTTTTTT. It specifies CSGSENEKLFF.

This clonotype was found a few times. The chain carries TRBV15 and TRBJ2-3; perhaps TRBD2 as D (7 bases). This CDR3 contains 20 residues. Germline lookup yields CDR1 LNHNV and CDR2 YYDKDF (reference sequence). The germline V and J ends were trimmed by 1 base and 1 base, with 24 bases remaining between them. CDR3: CATSRGTGLGTTQRTDTQYF. CDR3 nucleotide sequence: TGTGCCACCAGCAGAGGAACAGGGCTAGGGACTACCCAACGCACAGATACGCAGTATTTT.

The chain has TRBV20-1 and TRBJ1-1; a weak D match, TRBD1 (6 bases). The CDR3 contains 13 residues. The germline V gene encodes CDR1 DFQATT and CDR2 SNEGSKA (reference sequence). The V end was cut by 1 base, the J end by 4 bases, with 10 bases between. The CDR3, as DNA: TGCAGTGCTAGAGCTACAGGGTCCACTGAAGCTTTCTTT. This codes for CSARATGSTEAFF.